The clone carrying this TCR beta chain was counted once. Trimming cost V 3 bases and J 4 bases; bases outside gene matches: 15. Germline values: CDR1 SGDLS, CDR2 YYNGEE. The length of the CDR3 is 18 residues. Here immunoSEQ multiplex PCR was the method, and the copy in TCRdb shows in-frame clones only, minus some. Of 150,000 or so clones in the sample, 65% to 90% were seen once. The data belong to a study of blood T cell repertoires in COVID-19. For the study at large: The samples span acute and convalescent COVID-19 from the United States, Italy and Spain. From T cells, B-cell-depleted T cells, or PBMCs came the material, which was cDNA or gDNA.

V usage is TRBV9 and J usage is TRBJ2-1; 8 bases line up with TRBD2. What was sequenced was peripheral blood. This sequence originates from a woman aged 60-70 years with COVID-19, enrolled during active disease. CDR3 protein: CASSGGGTAGVGYNEQFF. DNA for the CDR3: TGTGCCAGCAGCGGGGGCGGAACAGCGGGAGTAGGGTACAATGAGCAGTTCTTC.